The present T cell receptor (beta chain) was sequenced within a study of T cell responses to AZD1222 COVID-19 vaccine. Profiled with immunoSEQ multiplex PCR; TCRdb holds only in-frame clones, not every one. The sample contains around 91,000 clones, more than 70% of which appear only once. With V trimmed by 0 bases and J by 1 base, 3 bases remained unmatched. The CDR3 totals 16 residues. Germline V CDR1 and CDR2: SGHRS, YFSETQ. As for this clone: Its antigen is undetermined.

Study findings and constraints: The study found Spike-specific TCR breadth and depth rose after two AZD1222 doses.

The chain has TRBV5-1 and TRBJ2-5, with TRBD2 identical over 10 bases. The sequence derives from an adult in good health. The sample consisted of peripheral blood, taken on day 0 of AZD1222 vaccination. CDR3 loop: CASSLGSGGGQETQYF. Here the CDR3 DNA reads TGCGCCAGCAGCTTGGGAAGCGGGGGGGGCCAAGAGACCCAGTACTTC.